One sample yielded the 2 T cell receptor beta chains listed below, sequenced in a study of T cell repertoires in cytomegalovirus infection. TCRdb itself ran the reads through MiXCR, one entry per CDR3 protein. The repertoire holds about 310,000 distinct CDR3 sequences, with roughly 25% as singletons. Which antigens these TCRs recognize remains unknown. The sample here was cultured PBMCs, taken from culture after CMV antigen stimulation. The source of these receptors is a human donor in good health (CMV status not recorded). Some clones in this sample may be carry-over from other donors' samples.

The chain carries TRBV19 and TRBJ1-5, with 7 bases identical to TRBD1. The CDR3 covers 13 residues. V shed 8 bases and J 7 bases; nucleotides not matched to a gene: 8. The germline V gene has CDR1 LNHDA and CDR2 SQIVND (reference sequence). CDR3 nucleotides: TGTGCCAGTTCCGACAGGGAAAGCCAGCCCCAGCATTTT. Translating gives CASSDRESQPQHF.

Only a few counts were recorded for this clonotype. CDR3 in DNA: TGTGCCACCAGTGATTCGCCGGGACAGGGTCGCCTAAGCTCCTACAATGAGCAGTTCTTC. This gives the protein CATSDSPGQGRLSSYNEQFF. This chain connects TRBV24-1 to TRBJ2-1; 9 bases are a match to TRBD1. The ends lost 2 bases at V and 0 bases at J; junction bases unmatched: 13. Germline CDR1 reads KGHDR; CDR2 reads SFDVKD. The CDR3 extends over 20 amino acids.